This TCR beta chain was captured by sequencing in a study of response to subunit inactivated influenza vaccine (dated by TCRdb to the late 2010s). A note on the overall study: Deep quantitative T cell receptor repertoire profiling was used in the study to track responses to a trivalent subunit inactivated influenza vaccine. Study-wide findings and limitations: According to the authors, only a limited number of new T cells may be recruited by each seasonal influenza vaccination.

As regards this clonotype: What this receptor recognizes is not known. No much larger clone is present one base from it, and per-base qualities are unavailable.

Library preparation used RT-PCR. The sequencer was an Illumina HiSeq 2500. Using fastp at Q25 and MiXCR, TCRdb reprocessed the public reads and kept productive beta chains. CDR3 protein duplicates are merged, each entry listing the most common genes and DNA. The sample table records 300,000 to 350,000 distinct CDR3 sequences; roughly 20% of these occur just once. 10% of the sample belongs to the ten largest clones. The sequence derives from a man aged 50 to 69 who received an inactivated influenza vaccine. Donor details come from another sample of the same person, matched by shared clones. The source was PBMCs from blood, collected less than 22 months after vaccination.

CDR3 protein: CASSQGLTVYEQYF. The bases read TGTGCCAGCAGCCAAGGGTTGACAGTCTACGAGCAGTACTTC. In this chain, TRBV3-1 is recombined with TRBJ2-7, with a tentative D gene TRBD1 over 5 matching bases. The junction carries 10 bases between V and J, which are trimmed by 1 base and 3 bases respectively. The CDR3 contains 14 residues, cysteine and phenylalanine counted. Here the CDR3 DNA is all that survives: 42 bases in frame from base 1. CDR1 LGHDT and CDR2 YNNKEL were looked up in the germline V gene (reference sequence).